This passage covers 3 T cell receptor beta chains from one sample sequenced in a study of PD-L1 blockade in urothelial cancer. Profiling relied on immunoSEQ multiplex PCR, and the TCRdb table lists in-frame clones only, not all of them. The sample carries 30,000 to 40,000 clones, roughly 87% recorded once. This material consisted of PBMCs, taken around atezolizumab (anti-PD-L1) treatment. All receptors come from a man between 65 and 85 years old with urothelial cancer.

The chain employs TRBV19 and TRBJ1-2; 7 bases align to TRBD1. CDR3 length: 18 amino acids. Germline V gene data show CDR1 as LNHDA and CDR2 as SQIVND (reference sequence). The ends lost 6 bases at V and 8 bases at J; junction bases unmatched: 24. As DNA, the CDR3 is TGTGCCAGTAGCATTAGAGGACCTAAACAGGGGACCCGGGGAGGCTACACCTTC. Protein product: CASSIRGPKQGTRGGYTF.

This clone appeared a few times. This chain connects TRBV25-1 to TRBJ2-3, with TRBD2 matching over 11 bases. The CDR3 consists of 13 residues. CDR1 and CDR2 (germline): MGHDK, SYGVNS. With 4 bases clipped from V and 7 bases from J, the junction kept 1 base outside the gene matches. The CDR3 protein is CASSGTSGYTQYF. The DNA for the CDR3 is TGTGCCAGCAGTGGGACTAGCGGGTATACGCAGTATTTT.

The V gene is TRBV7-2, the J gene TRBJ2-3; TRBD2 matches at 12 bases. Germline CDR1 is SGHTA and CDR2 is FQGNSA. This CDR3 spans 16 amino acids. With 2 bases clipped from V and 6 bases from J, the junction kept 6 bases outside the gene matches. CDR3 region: CASSLSPSGGEDTQYF. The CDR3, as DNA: TGTGCCAGCAGCTTAAGCCCTAGCGGGGGGGAGGATACGCAGTATTTT.